The 23 T cell receptor beta chains listed next were all sequenced from one sample in a study of shared clonotypes between healthy human individuals. Profiled with immunoSEQ multiplex PCR; TCRdb holds only in-frame clones, not every one. The table records more than 900,000 clones, around three quarters of them present only once. Material for sequencing was memory CD4+ T cells from PBMCs. The subset is: CD45RA-negative fraction. The receptors shown here come from a man aged 18 to 35 in good health. Some clones in this sample may be carry-over from other donors' samples.

The CDR3 sequence is CASSGIGNYGYTF. DNA of the CDR3: TGCGCCAGCAGTGGAATCGGTAACTATGGCTACACCTTC. The rearrangement links TRBV10-2 to TRBJ1-2; D gene unclear. Germline V CDR1 and CDR2: WSHSY, SAAADI. The ends were cut back, 4 bases at V and 1 base at J, with 7 bases in the middle. There are 13 residues in the CDR3.

The chain combines TRBV5-6 with TRBJ2-1; D is possibly TRBD1 or TRBD2 (6 bases each). Germline-derived CDR1 and CDR2 are SGHDT and YYEEEE. The CDR3 is made up of 15 amino acids. With 1 base removed from V and 5 bases from J, the gap between germline ends came to 13 bases. DNA of the CDR3: TGTGCCAGCAGCTTGCGGGGGCGCCCGGACAATGAGCAGTTCTTC. The encoded protein is CASSLRGRPDNEQFF.

V and J are TRBV6-5 and TRBJ2-7; D possibly uses TRBD1 or TRBD2 (5 bases each). This CDR3 has 15 residues. Germline-derived CDR1 and CDR2 are MNHEY and SVGAGI. V lost 5 bases, J lost 2 bases, and 16 bases lay in between. The CDR3 DNA reads TGTGCCAGCAGTGGCTCCCTGGTGGGGGCCTACGAGCAGTACTTC. The encoded protein is CASSGSLVGAYEQYF.

This clone was recorded at least ten times. This chain joins TRBV10-3 and TRBJ1-1; D remains ambiguous. The CDR3 has 13 amino acids. Germline V lookup: CDR1 ENHRY, CDR2 SYGVKD. The ends were cut back, 4 bases at V and 4 bases at J, with 10 bases in the middle. The CDR3 loop reads CAISGDISTEAFF. DNA for the CDR3: TGTGCCATCAGTGGAGATATAAGCACTGAAGCTTTCTTT.

This chain uses TRBV28 with TRBJ2-7, with 8 bases lining up with TRBD1. V dropped 10 bases and J dropped 2; count of bases not matched to a gene: 10. The CDR3 sequence is 14 residues long. Per germline, CDR1 MDHEN and CDR2 SYDVKM. The CDR3 region is CATGGTGWPYEQYF. The CDR3, as DNA: TGTGCCACGGGTGGGACAGGATGGCCCTACGAGCAGTACTTC.

This clone was recorded once. J is TRBJ1-3 and V is TRBV15, with D unclear. The CDR3 runs 18 residues. V was shortened by 2 bases and J by 2 bases, with 19 bases between the two germline ends. Germline V CDR1 and CDR2: LNHNV, YYDKDF (reference sequence). Here the CDR3 reads CATSRTIAQMSTGNTIYF. CDR3 nucleotides: TGTGCCACCAGCAGAACAATCGCACAGATGAGCACTGGAAACACCATATATTTT.

The V call is TRBV6-5, the J call TRBJ2-2; D might be TRBD1 or TRBD2, each matching 5 bases. Germline V gene lookup returns CDR1 MNHEY and CDR2 SVGAGI. The CDR3 runs to 14 residues. V was cut by 5 bases and J by 5 bases, with 12 bases left in between. The CDR3 DNA is TGTGCCAGCAGTACCCGGGACGTGACCGGGGAGCTGTTTTTT. It encodes CASSTRDVTGELFF.

Comments on this clone: The CDR3 does not end in the conserved phenylalanine or tryptophan, so this is likely a read error. The DNA is left out, because the CDR3 cannot be placed on it with certainty; the CDR3 is given as TCRdb lists it. This chain uses TRBV6-5 with TRBJ2-3; the table calls TRBD1, which could not be checked here. The CDR3 is 12 amino acids in total, end residues counted. The germline gives CDR1 MNHEY, CDR2 SVGAGI. CDR3 in amino acids: CASSPQGAKEYL.

As to this clone: Other DNA sequences within the sample encode an identical CDR3. The chain joins TRBV2 to TRBJ1-5, with 8 bases fitting TRBD1. CDR1 and CDR2 from the germline V gene are SNHLY and FYNNEI. J was trimmed by 6 bases and V by 2 bases; bases with no gene match: 3. The CDR3 runs 14 residues. In DNA form, the CDR3 reads TGTGCCAGCAGTGAACAGGGGGCGGGTCAGCCCCAGCATTTT. Residues: CASSEQGAGQPQHF.

V and J are TRBV7-9 and TRBJ2-4; D remains ambiguous. CDR1 and CDR2 from the germline V gene are SEHNR and FQNEAQ (reference sequence). The CDR3 runs 15 residues. Between the trimmed V and J ends, which lost 2 bases and 4 bases, there was a span of 12 bases. The CDR3 is CASSLITAGKNIQYF. CDR3 sequence (DNA): TGTGCCAGCAGCTTAATCACGGCTGGGAAAAACATTCAGTACTTC.

This clone was seen a single time. This chain links TRBV11-2 with TRBJ2-1; TRBD2 matches at 12 bases. The CDR3 has 15 amino acids. Germline V gives CDR1 SGHAT, CDR2 FQNNGV. After removal of 6 bases from V and 6 bases from J, the junction contained 6 bases not matched to a gene. CDR3 loop: CASRRPSGRANEQFF. The CDR3 bases are TGTGCCAGCAGGCGACCTAGCGGGAGGGCCAATGAGCAGTTCTTC.

This sequence joins TRBV4-1 and TRBJ1-5, with 7 bases lining up with TRBD1. The CDR3 is 15 amino acids. J lost 6 bases, V lost 1 base, and 6 bases had no gene match. CDR1 and CDR2 from the germline V gene are MGHRA and YSYEKL. The CDR3 loop is CASSQGQGSGQPQHF. CDR3 sequence (DNA): TGCGCCAGCAGCCAAGGACAGGGCTCAGGTCAGCCCCAGCATTTT.

This clone was counted once. V usage is TRBV27 and J usage is TRBJ2-7; 12 bases are a match to TRBD2. Germline CDR1 MNHEY, CDR2 SMNVEV (reference sequence). This CDR3 is 16 amino acids long. J lost 1 base, V lost 5 bases, and 6 bases had no gene match. The CDR3 nucleotides are TGTGCCAGCAGTGCAAGACTAGCGGGAGAATCCTACGAGCAGTACTTC. Its protein product is CASSARLAGESYEQYF.

CDR3 coding DNA: TGTGCCAGTAGTATAGTCGGGACTAGCGGGAGAAGAGAAAACATTCAGTACTTC. This sequence encodes CASSIVGTSGRRENIQYF. The V and J genes are TRBV19 and TRBJ2-4; 14 nucleotides agree with TRBD2. Trimming cost V 1 base and J 5 bases; bases outside gene matches: 7. The germline CDR1 and CDR2 sequences are LNHDA and SQIVND (reference sequence). This CDR3 spans 18 amino acids.

This clone was detected only a few times. This sequence joins TRBV5-4 and TRBJ1-5; 10 bases are a match to TRBD1. This CDR3 has 17 amino acids. CDR1 and CDR2 (germline): SGHNT, YYREEE (reference sequence). V shed 3 bases, J shed 4 bases, and the junction held 10 bases outside the gene matches. The CDR3 bases are TGTGCCAGCAGCTCATCCACCGGGACAGGGGTTAATCAGCCCCAGCATTTT. Protein product: CASSSSTGTGVNQPQHF.

This chain links TRBV9 with TRBJ1-2; no definite D call. CDR3 length: 15 residues. Looked up from germline, CDR1 is SGDLS and CDR2 is YYNGEE. Trimming left V 0 bases short and J 8 bases short, with 17 bases between. The CDR3 reads CASSVELSSLGGYTF. CDR3 nucleotides: TGTGCCAGCAGCGTAGAGTTGTCAAGTCTAGGCGGCTACACCTTC. Based on the CDR3 plus reference TRBV9 and TRBJ1-2, the full variable domain is DSGVTQTPKHLITATGQRVTLRCSPRSGDLSVYWYQQSLDQGLQFLIQYYNGEERAKGNILERFSAQQFPDLHSELNLSSLELGDSALYFCASSVELSSLGGYTFGSGTRLTVV.

The table lists this clone with a count of one. The gene calls are TRBV7-8 and TRBJ1-3, with TRBD1 matching over 8 bases. V lost 4 bases to trimming and J lost 4 bases; unmatched junction nucleotides: 6. The CDR3 covers 15 residues. Germline values: CDR1 SGHVS, CDR2 FQNEAQ. CDR3 bases: TGTGCCAGCAGCTACCAGGGGGCAGGAGGAAACACCATATATTTT. Residues: CASSYQGAGGNTIYF.

The V gene is TRBV5-1, the J gene TRBJ1-1; TRBD1 is a possible D gene (6 bases). Germline CDR1 and CDR2: SGHRS and YFSETQ. With 0 bases removed from V and 8 bases from J, the gap between germline ends came to 11 bases. CDR3 size: 13 residues. As DNA, the CDR3 is TGCGCCAGCAGCTTGGACAGGGAGGAGGAAGCTTTCTTT. Its protein product is CASSLDREEEAFF.

The V and J genes are TRBV9 and TRBJ2-5; D is possibly TRBD1 or TRBD2 (5 bases each). Per the germline V gene, CDR1 is SGDLS and CDR2 is YYNGEE. Trimming shortened V by 3 bases and J by 4 bases, and 10 bases separated the two germline ends. The CDR3 is made up of 13 amino acids. The DNA of the CDR3 is TGTGCCAGCAGCGGAGGGGTTGGAGAGACCCAGTACTTC. Translating it yields CASSGGVGETQYF.

This clone was picked up many times. Other DNA sequences of this sample code for an identical CDR3. The chain is built from TRBV28 and TRBJ2-7; D might be TRBD1 or TRBD2, each matching 5 bases. The V end was cut by 3 bases, the J end by 5 bases, with 11 bases between. CDR1 is MDHEN, CDR2 SYDVKM, per germline. The CDR3 length is 13 residues. The CDR3: CASSFGGIHEQYF. The CDR3 nucleotides read TGTGCCAGCAGTTTTGGGGGTATTCACGAGCAGTACTTC.

The chain is built from TRBV28 and TRBJ2-2; possible D gene TRBD2, 6 bases. The CDR3 is made up of 16 amino acids. The V gene's germline CDR1 is MDHEN and CDR2 SYDVKM. Trimming left V 4 bases short and J 3 bases short, with 15 bases between. In DNA form, the CDR3 reads TGTGCCAGCAGTTCGAGGGACTCCGGAGACACCGGGGAGCTGTTTTTT. Encoded protein: CASSSRDSGDTGELFF.

This rearrangement joins TRBV14 to TRBJ2-3, with D unclear. The V gene's germline CDR1 is SGHDN and CDR2 FVKESK. CDR3 length equals 13 residues. With 5 bases removed from V and 4 bases from J, the gap between germline ends came to 10 bases. CDR3 in DNA: TGTGCCAGCAGCGACCTCACATCAGATACGCAGTATTTT. Translation gives CASSDLTSDTQYF.

This clone has only a few counts. The chain combines TRBV7-2 with TRBJ1-1, with D possibly TRBD1 on 6 matching bases. Per the germline V gene, CDR1 is SGHTA and CDR2 is FQGNSA. Trimming stripped 4 bases from V and 6 bases from J, with 15 bases between. The CDR3 sequence is 14 residues long. CDR3 loop: CASSSKYRDPEAFF. For the CDR3, the DNA is TGTGCCAGCAGCTCTAAATACAGGGATCCTGAAGCTTTCTTT. Filled out from reference TRBV7-2 and TRBJ1-1, the complete variable domain reads GAGVSQSPSNKVTEKGKDVELRCDPISGHTALYWYRQSLGQGLEFLIYFQGNSAPDKSGLPSDRFSAERTGGSVSTLTIQRTQQEDSAVYLCASSSKYRDPEAFFGQGTRLTVV.